This TCR beta chain was obtained from a study of OX40 agonist ivuxolimab in advanced cancers. Study-level background: From 23 to 79 years was the age range, with a mean of around 57 years, and roughly 83% were male.

Only a few counts were recorded for this clone. Blood got drawn at baseline, again on cycle 4 day 1, and then on cycle 7 day 1. The V and J ends lost 4 bases and 4 bases, in that order; junction bases with no gene match: 9. Germline V gene sequence: CDR1 SGHDN, CDR2 FVKESK. CDR3 length: 15 amino acids. This table comes from immunoSEQ multiplex PCR, and its TCRdb copy is limited to in-frame clones, with some not included. Here the sample spans tens of thousands of clones, roughly 78% being singletons. The source was CD4+ or CD8+ T cells sorted from blood, collected in a trial of the OX40 agonist ivuxolimab. The rearrangement links TRBV14 to TRBJ2-7; 8 bases align to TRBD2. This receptor was identified in an adult with an advanced solid tumor such as melanoma, head and neck, liver or kidney cancer. CDR3 nucleotides: TGTGCCAGCAGCCCCTTACAAGCGGGGGAATACGAGCAGTACTTC. Its translation is CASSPLQAGEYEQYF.